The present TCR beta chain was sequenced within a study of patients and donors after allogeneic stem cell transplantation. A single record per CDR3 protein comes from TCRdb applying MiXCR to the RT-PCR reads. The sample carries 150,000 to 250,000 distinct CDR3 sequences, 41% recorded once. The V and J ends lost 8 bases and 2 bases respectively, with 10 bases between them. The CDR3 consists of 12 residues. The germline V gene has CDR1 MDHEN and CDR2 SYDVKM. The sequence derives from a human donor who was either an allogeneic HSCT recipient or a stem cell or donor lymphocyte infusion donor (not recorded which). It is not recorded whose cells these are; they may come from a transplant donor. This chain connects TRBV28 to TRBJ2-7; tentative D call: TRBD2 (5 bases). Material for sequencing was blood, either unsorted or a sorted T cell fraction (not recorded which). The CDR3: CASSREPYEQYF. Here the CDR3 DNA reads TGTGCCAGCTCGAGGGAACCCTACGAGCAGTACTTC.